Each of the 18 T cell receptor beta chains below was sequenced from the same sample in a study of CD8 T cells in ankylosing spondylitis. No antigens are known for them. A single record per CDR3 protein comes from TCRdb applying MiXCR to the 5' RACE reads. The sample lists approximately 440,000 distinct CDR3 sequences; 15% to 20% were seen once. Study observations and caveats: Within ankylosing spondylitis blood, a TCR beta motif made up of several highly homologous variants appeared to be characteristic.

The sequenced sample was blood, either unsorted or a sorted T cell fraction (not recorded which). The receptors here all came from a male donor with ankylosing spondylitis.

The V gene is TRBV5-6, the J gene TRBJ2-6; D unclear. Germline V gives CDR1 SGHDT, CDR2 YYEEEE. The CDR3 loop spans 16 amino acids. V shed 0 bases and J shed 2 bases, with 9 bases lying between them. As DNA, the CDR3 is TGTGCCAGCAGCTTGGTTTTACGGGCTGGGGCCAACGTCCTGACTTTC. Protein sequence: CASSLVLRAGANVLTF.

This rearrangement joins TRBV28 to TRBJ1-2; 7 bases fit TRBD1. The germline V gene has CDR1 MDHEN and CDR2 SYDVKM. V trimming: 5 bases; J trimming: 4 bases; junction bases outside the gene matches: 7. The CDR3 runs to 14 residues. The CDR3 DNA follows: TGTGCCAGCAGTCTAAACAGGGGAGGCTATGGCTACACCTTC. This encodes CASSLNRGGYGYTF.

V and J are TRBV5-1 and TRBJ2-3; 10 bases are shared with TRBD2. The CDR3 spans 17 residues. Germline V gene data show CDR1 as SGHRS and CDR2 as YFSETQ. V shed 4 bases, J shed 5 bases, and the junction held 13 bases outside the gene matches. CDR3 sequence: CASSPGAGGPGEDTQYF. CDR3 DNA sequence: TGCGCCAGCAGCCCTGGAGCGGGAGGGCCAGGTGAAGATACGCAGTATTTT.

CDR3 in DNA: TGTGCCATCAGTGCGACCGACAGGAGCTACGAGCAGTACTTC. It specifies CAISATDRSYEQYF. The chain links TRBV10-3 to TRBJ2-7, with a possible D match to TRBD1 (6 bases). This CDR3 has 14 residues. The V and J ends lost 4 bases and 3 bases respectively, with 13 bases between them. Per germline, CDR1 ENHRY and CDR2 SYGVKD.

This clonotype turned up a few times. J is TRBJ2-1 and V is TRBV7-9; 8 bases fit TRBD2. The CDR3 covers 16 residues. V trimming: 3 bases; J trimming: 2 bases; junction bases outside the gene matches: 6. Germline CDR1 reads SEHNR; CDR2 reads FQNEAQ (reference sequence). The DNA for the CDR3 is TGTGCCAGCAGCTTCGGAGCGGGGGTGGCCTACAATGAGCAGTTCTTC. Translated: CASSFGAGVAYNEQFF. The full variable domain, with the rest looked up from reference TRBV7-9 and TRBJ2-1, is DTGVSQNPRHKITKRGQNVTFRCDPISEHNRLYWYRQTLGQGPEFLTYFQNEAQLEKSRLLSDRFSAERPKGSFSTLEIQRTEQGDSAMYLCASSFGAGVAYNEQFFGPGTRLTVL.

This clonotype was seen more than once but under ten times. This chain uses TRBV30 with TRBJ2-2, with D possibly TRBD2 on 6 matching bases. CDR1 is GTSNPN and CDR2 is SVGIG in the germline V gene (reference sequence). The CDR3 sequence is 16 residues long. Deletions cut 0 bases from V and 7 bases from J, with 18 bases between. In DNA, the CDR3 is TGTGCCTGGAGTGTACCCGGGGCGGGAAAAAACGGGGAGCTGTTTTTT. Translated, it gives CAWSVPGAGKNGELFF.

This clonotype was counted only a few times. The V gene is TRBV5-5, the J gene TRBJ2-1; maybe TRBD2 (6 bases). The CDR3 has 14 amino acids. Looked up from germline, CDR1 is SGHKS and CDR2 is YYEKEE (reference sequence). Trimming shortened V by 7 bases and J by 1 base, and 12 bases separated the two germline ends. CDR3 nucleotide sequence: TGTGCCAGCCAGGGACTGACTTCCTACAATGAGCAGTTCTTC. This translates into CASQGLTSYNEQFF.

The V and J genes are TRBV7-2 and TRBJ2-2; TRBD2 matches 8 bases. This CDR3 spans 17 amino acids. The V segment lost 1 base and the J segment 4 bases; nucleotides outside the gene matches: 8. CDR1 is SGHTA and CDR2 is FQGNSA in the germline V gene. CDR3 nucleotides: TGTGCCAGCAGCTTAGTGTCAGCGGGGGCGCGCACCGGGGAGCTGTTTTTT. Protein: CASSLVSAGARTGELFF.

The rearrangement joins TRBV10-3 to TRBJ2-1; 10 bases are shared with TRBD1. The CDR3 consists of 18 residues. Per the germline V gene, CDR1 is ENHRY and CDR2 is SYGVKD. V was clipped by 5 bases and J by 7 bases; unmatched bases: 17. The CDR3 here is CAISPGTGVGREWNEQFF. The CDR3 DNA is TGTGCCATCAGTCCCGGGACAGGGGTTGGGCGGGAGTGGAATGAGCAGTTCTTC.

V is TRBV20-1 and J is TRBJ1-1, with TRBD1 identical over 8 bases. This CDR3 is built from 14 residues. Germline CDR1 and CDR2: DFQATT and SNEGSKA (reference sequence). Trimming cost V 4 bases and J 5 bases; bases outside gene matches: 9. CDR3 sequence reads: CSAIVQGARTEAFF. In nucleotides, the CDR3 is TGCAGTGCTATAGTGCAGGGGGCGCGGACTGAAGCTTTCTTT.

The chain is built from TRBV24-1 and TRBJ2-7; 8 nucleotides agree with TRBD1. The junction had 4 bases not matched to a gene; V was cut back by 5 bases and J by 2 bases. Germline CDR1 KGHDR, CDR2 SFDVKD. The CDR3 consists of 14 residues. The CDR3 nucleotides are TGTGCCACCAGTGTGAAGGACAGGGCCTACGAGCAGTACTTC. Its protein is CATSVKDRAYEQYF.

This clonotype appeared a few times. This chain uses TRBV20-1 with TRBJ1-1, with TRBD1 matching over 7 bases. This CDR3 contains 13 residues. Germline CDR1 DFQATT, CDR2 SNEGSKA (reference sequence). V shed 2 bases and J 11 bases; nucleotides not matched to a gene: 11. The CDR3 nucleotides are TGCAGTGCTAGACAGGGGGGCGCTTGGCGGGCTTTCTTT. It yields the protein CSARQGGAWRAFF.

The chain has TRBV9 and TRBJ2-7; D call uncertain. Trimming removed 2 bases at V and 8 bases at J, with 5 bases between. The CDR3 runs 10 residues. Germline V gives CDR1 SGDLS, CDR2 YYNGEE. CDR3 bases: TGTGCCAGCAGCGTCCCAAAGCAGTACTTC. Protein sequence: CASSVPKQYF.

In this sample, this clonotype turned up a few times. The V call is TRBV27, the J call TRBJ1-1; possible D gene TRBD1, 5 bases. V dropped 7 bases and J dropped 0 bases, with 15 bases sitting between them. Per germline, CDR1 MNHEY and CDR2 SMNVEV (reference sequence). CDR3 length equals 15 residues. CDR3 protein: CASTGGGAVNTEAFF. The CDR3 DNA reads TGTGCCAGCACCGGGGGGGGTGCTGTGAACACTGAAGCTTTCTTT.

The table lists this clonotype with many counts. The chain combines TRBV12-3 or TRBV12-4 with TRBJ2-7; 7 nucleotides align to TRBD1. The CDR3 runs to 14 residues. With 2 bases clipped from V and 5 bases from J, the junction kept 6 bases outside the gene matches. The CDR3 reads CASSLQGRGNEQYF. The CDR3 DNA follows: TGTGCCAGCAGTTTACAGGGCAGGGGGAACGAGCAGTACTTC.

The chain uses TRBV20-1 and TRBJ2-3; maybe TRBD2 (6 bases). The CDR3 runs 13 residues. Trimming shortened V by 3 bases and J by 8 bases, and 15 bases separated the two germline ends. Germline V gives CDR1 DFQATT, CDR2 SNEGSKA (reference sequence). The CDR3 DNA sequence: TGCAGTGCTAGTGAACCCTTGGGGGGTACGCAGTATTTT. Translating it yields CSASEPLGGTQYF.

V and J are TRBV3-1 and TRBJ2-1; D is perhaps TRBD2 (5 bases). The CDR3 has 14 amino acids. CDR1 LGHDT and CDR2 YNNKEL come from the germline V gene (reference sequence). Deletions cut 0 bases from V and 9 bases from J, with 12 bases between. The chain's CDR3 is CASSQDLVEGEQFF. CDR3 coding DNA: TGTGCCAGCAGCCAAGATCTTGTAGAGGGTGAGCAGTTCTTC.

This clonotype showed up just a few times. The rearrangement links TRBV6-2 or TRBV6-3 to TRBJ2-7, with 8 bases fitting TRBD1. J lost 7 bases, V lost 4 bases, and 6 bases had no gene match. Germline loops: CDR1 MNHEY, CDR2 SVGEGT. The CDR3 totals 13 residues. CDR3 loop: CASSSGQAGEQYF. The CDR3 DNA follows: TGTGCCAGCAGTTCGGGACAGGCAGGGGAGCAGTACTTC.